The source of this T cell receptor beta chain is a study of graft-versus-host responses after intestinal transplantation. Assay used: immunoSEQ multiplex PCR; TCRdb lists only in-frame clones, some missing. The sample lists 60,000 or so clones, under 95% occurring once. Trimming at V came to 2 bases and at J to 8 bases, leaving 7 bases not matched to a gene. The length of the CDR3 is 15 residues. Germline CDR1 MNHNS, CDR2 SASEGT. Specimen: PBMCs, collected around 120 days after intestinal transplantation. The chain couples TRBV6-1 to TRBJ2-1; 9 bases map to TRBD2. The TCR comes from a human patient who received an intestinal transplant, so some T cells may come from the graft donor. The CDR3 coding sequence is TGTGCCAGCAGTGAACCGAGCGGGAGGCCTTATGAGCAGTTCTTC. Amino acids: CASSEPSGRPYEQFF.